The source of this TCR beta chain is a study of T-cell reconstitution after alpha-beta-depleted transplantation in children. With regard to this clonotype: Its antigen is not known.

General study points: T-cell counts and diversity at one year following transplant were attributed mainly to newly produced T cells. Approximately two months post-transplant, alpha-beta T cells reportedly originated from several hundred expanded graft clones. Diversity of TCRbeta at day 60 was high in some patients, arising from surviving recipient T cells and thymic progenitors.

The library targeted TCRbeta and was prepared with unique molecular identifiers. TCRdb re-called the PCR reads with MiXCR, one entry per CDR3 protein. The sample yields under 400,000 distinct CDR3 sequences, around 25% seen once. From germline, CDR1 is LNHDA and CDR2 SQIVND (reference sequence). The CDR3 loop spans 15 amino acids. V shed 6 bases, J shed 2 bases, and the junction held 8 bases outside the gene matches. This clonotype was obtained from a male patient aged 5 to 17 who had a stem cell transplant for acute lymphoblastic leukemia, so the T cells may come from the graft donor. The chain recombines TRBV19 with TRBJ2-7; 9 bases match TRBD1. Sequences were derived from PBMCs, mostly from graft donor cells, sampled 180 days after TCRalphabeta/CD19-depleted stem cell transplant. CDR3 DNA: TGTGCCAGTAGGTCGACAGGGGGACCTACCTACGAGCAGTACTTC. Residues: CASRSTGGPTYEQYF. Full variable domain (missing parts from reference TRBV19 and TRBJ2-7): DGGITQSPKYLFRKEGQNVTLSCEQNLNHDAMYWYRQDPGQGLRLIYYSQIVNDFQKGDIAEGYSVSREKKESFPLTVTSAQKNPTAFYLCASRSTGGPTYEQYFGPGTRLTVT.